Shown below are 24 T cell receptor beta chains from a single sample sequenced in a study of T cell repertoires in cytomegalovirus infection. TCRdb reprocessed the reads with MiXCR, giving one entry per CDR3 protein. Found here are fewer than 1,000,000 distinct CDR3 sequences, approximately 33% of them singletons; the top ten hold under 15%. What these receptors recognize is not known. This specimen was cultured CD8+ T cells from PBMCs, taken from culture after CMV antigen stimulation. These receptors were taken from a human donor in good health (CMV status not recorded). Some clones in this sample may be carry-over from other donors' samples.

The chain links TRBV28 to TRBJ1-6; TRBD1 aligns across 12 bases. CDR3 length equals 15 residues. The V and J ends lost 6 bases and 10 bases, in that order; junction bases with no gene match: 7. CDR1 is MDHEN, CDR2 SYDVKM, per germline. As DNA, the CDR3 is TGTGCCAGCAGGGGGGGGGGGACAGGGGGCTCACCCCTCCACTTT. Encoded protein: CASRGGGTGGSPLHF.

The chain couples TRBV2 to TRBJ1-1; D gene uncertain. Germline loops: CDR1 SNHLY, CDR2 FYNNEI. Trimming left V 3 bases short and J 1 base short, with 9 bases between. This CDR3 region has 14 residues. For the CDR3, the DNA is TGTGCCAGCAGTGACTCACAGAGGAACACTGAAGCTTTCTTT. Its protein product is CASSDSQRNTEAFF.

This clonotype was found a few times. V is TRBV2 and J is TRBJ2-7, with 7 nucleotides matching TRBD2. Germline assignment: CDR1 SNHLY and CDR2 FYNNEI. The CDR3 has 11 amino acids. With V trimmed by 10 bases and J by 6 bases, 6 bases remained unmatched. The CDR3 region is CATWEGSEQYV. DNA of the CDR3: TGTGCCACCTGGGAGGGGAGCGAGCAGTACGTC.

This clonotype has a count of ten or more. The chain joins TRBV20-1 to TRBJ2-2; 9 nucleotides align to TRBD1. The CDR3 contains 14 residues. The junction had 7 bases not matched to a gene; V was cut back by 5 bases and J by 6 bases. Germline V gene data show CDR1 as DFQATT and CDR2 as SNEGSKA (reference sequence). CDR3 in amino acids: CSADTGGTAGELFF. The CDR3 bases are TGCAGTGCTGATACAGGGGGCACGGCCGGGGAGCTGTTTTTT.

CDR3 bases: TGCAGCGTTGATCAGGGGGTCTATGGCTACACCTTC. This codes for CSVDQGVYGYTF. The V and J genes are TRBV29-1 and TRBJ1-2, with 7 bases fitting TRBD1. The CDR3 runs 12 residues. The V and J ends lost 3 bases and 4 bases, in that order; junction bases with no gene match: 2. Germline V gene sequence: CDR1 SQVTM, CDR2 ANQGSEA.

This clonotype showed up just a few times. The chain recombines TRBV7-9 with TRBJ1-2; the D gene is possibly TRBD1 (5 bases). This CDR3 comprises 12 residues. The V end lost 7 bases, the J end lost 8 bases, and 14 bases lay between the germline ends. The germline gives CDR1 SEHNR, CDR2 FQNEAQ (reference sequence). CDR3 sequence reads: CASTQGSFGYTF. The DNA of the CDR3 is TGTGCCAGCACCCAGGGTTCTTTCGGCTACACCTTC.

The rearrangement links TRBV7-9 to TRBJ2-1; D gene unclear. In germline, CDR1 is SEHNR, CDR2 FQNEAQ (reference sequence). The CDR3 loop spans 13 amino acids. Trimming pared 5 bases from V and 15 bases from J, leaving 20 bases between. CDR3 in DNA: TGTGCCAGCAGCCGGTCAGATAGTCCTGTGCCGTTCTTC. It encodes CASSRSDSPVPFF.

J is TRBJ2-1 and V is TRBV19, with 7 bases identical to TRBD2. Germline V gives CDR1 LNHDA, CDR2 SQIVND (reference sequence). With V trimmed by 4 bases and J by 9 bases, 9 bases remained unmatched. This CDR3 region has 14 residues. CDR3 in DNA: TGTGCCAGTAGTAGACTAGCCGAGATACGTGAGCAGTTCTTC. Amino acids: CASSRLAEIREQFF.

This clonotype was detected a few times. J is TRBJ1-1 and V is TRBV27; D not resolved. Germline V CDR1 and CDR2: MNHEY, SMNVEV (reference sequence). V shed 7 bases and J shed 4 bases, with 13 bases lying between them. This CDR3 has 13 residues. The CDR3 loop reads CASKFGVGTEAFF. CDR3 sequence (DNA): TGTGCCAGCAAGTTCGGTGTAGGCACTGAAGCTTTCTTT.

The CDR3 is CASSLQADGHGYTF. The CDR3 DNA sequence: TGTGCCAGCAGCTTACAAGCGGACGGACATGGCTACACCTTC. The chain uses TRBV7-9 and TRBJ1-2; no clear D. Germline-derived CDR1 and CDR2 are SEHNR and FQNEAQ (reference sequence). V dropped 2 bases and J dropped 6 bases, with 13 bases sitting between them. The length of the CDR3 is 14 residues.

This clonotype occurred a few times. This chain connects TRBV7-6 to TRBJ2-5; perhaps TRBD1 as D (6 bases). There are 15 residues in the CDR3. Trimming shortened V by 8 bases and J by 5 bases, and 21 bases separated the two germline ends. The germline V gene has CDR1 SGHVS and CDR2 FNYEAQ. DNA of the CDR3: TGTGCCAGCTCCGACCGCGGCGGTGGGGGCGAGACCCAGTACTTC. Amino acids: CASSDRGGGGETQYF.

This clonotype was counted a few times. J is TRBJ2-7 and V is TRBV6-2 or TRBV6-3, with D perhaps TRBD1 (5 bases). Germline loops: CDR1 MNHEY, CDR2 SVGEGT. V lost 2 bases to trimming and J lost 2 bases, with 19 bases between them. The CDR3 loop spans 17 amino acids. CDR3 sequence (DNA): TGTGCCAGCAGTTACCCCCCGGAAGGACATTTGGCCTACGAGCAGTACGTC. Translated: CASSYPPEGHLAYEQYV.

This clonotype was counted ten times or more. The V gene is TRBV11-2, the J gene TRBJ2-7; possible D gene TRBD1, 7 bases. The CDR3 totals 17 residues. Trimming pared 11 bases from V and 2 bases from J, leaving 28 bases between. Germline CDR1 is SGHAT and CDR2 is FQNNGV. The CDR3, as DNA: TGTGCCTCCGCGGGACAGTTTTGGAAAGGGCCCCCCTACGAGCAGTACGTC. This gives the protein CASAGQFWKGPPYEQYV.

V and J are TRBV6-2 or TRBV6-3 and TRBJ1-1, with D unresolved. The CDR3 consists of 12 residues. V was pared by 2 bases and J by 5 bases, with 6 bases between. Germline V gives CDR1 MNHEY, CDR2 SVGEGT. CDR3 nucleotides: TGTGCCAGCAGTTACAGGATAACTGAAGCTTTCTTT. As protein: CASSYRITEAFF.

This rearrangement joins TRBV10-3 to TRBJ1-6, with 9 bases fitting TRBD1. The V and J ends lost 0 bases and 7 bases, in that order; junction bases with no gene match: 1. This CDR3 region has 15 residues. Per the germline V gene, CDR1 is ENHRY and CDR2 is SYGVKD. The CDR3 DNA reads TGTGCCATCAGTGAGTCGGGGACAGGGAATTCACCCCTCCACTTT. Its protein product is CAISESGTGNSPLHF.

The chain employs TRBV19 and TRBJ1-2; a possible D gene is TRBD1 (6 bases). The germline CDR1 and CDR2 sequences are LNHDA and SQIVND (reference sequence). This CDR3 region has 13 residues. The V and J ends lost 1 base and 7 bases respectively, with 10 bases between them. The CDR3 loop reads CASSIANRAGYTF. As DNA, the CDR3 is TGTGCCAGTAGTATAGCCAACAGGGCTGGCTACACCTTC.

Concerning this clonotype itself: With a much larger clone just one base away, this may be a read error. This sequence joins TRBV6-5 and TRBJ2-1, with D possibly matching TRBD2 (5 bases). CDR3 length equals 12 residues. V was cut by 2 bases and J by 8 bases, with 7 bases left in between. Germline values: CDR1 MNHEY, CDR2 SVGAGI. The CDR3 loop reads CASSYEGYEQFF. In nucleotides, the CDR3 is TGTGCCAGCAGTTACGAGGGTTATGAGCAGTTCTTC.

The table lists this clonotype with a count of one. The CDR3: CASSYNRVSPLHF. CDR3 bases: TGTGCCAGCAGCTATAACAGGGTTTCACCCCTCCACTTT. This rearrangement joins TRBV11-3 to TRBJ1-6; TRBD1 might be the D (6 bases). The germline CDR1 and CDR2 sequences are SGHNT and YENEEA. V shed 4 bases and J shed 9 bases, with 10 bases lying between them. This CDR3 is built from 13 residues.

This chain connects TRBV2 to TRBJ1-6; no clear D gene. CDR1 and CDR2 (germline): SNHLY, FYNNEI. This CDR3 has 14 residues. Trimming shortened V by 5 bases and J by 4 bases, and 9 bases separated the two germline ends. The CDR3 nucleotides are TGTGCCAGCAGTCCAACAGAGTATAATTCACCCCTCCACTTT. Translation: CASSPTEYNSPLHF.

CDR3 in DNA: TGTGCCAGCGATTCTCGGGGCGGGGGGGCCTACAATGAGCAGTTCTTC. This codes for CASDSRGGGAYNEQFF. The chain joins TRBV12-3 or TRBV12-4 to TRBJ2-1; 9 bases are shared with TRBD2. V lost 8 bases and J lost 2; bases outside the gene matches: 10. This CDR3 is 16 amino acids long.

The CDR3, as DNA: TGCAGCGTTCCGGGACAGGGGGCCGATGGCTACACCTTC. Its protein product is CSVPGQGADGYTF. The chain uses TRBV29-1 and TRBJ1-2; TRBD1 aligns across 12 bases. Germline CDR1 and CDR2: SQVTM and ANQGSEA. After removal of 5 bases from V and 6 bases from J, the junction contained 4 bases not matched to a gene. The CDR3 has 13 amino acids.

The chain couples TRBV19 to TRBJ1-4; possibly TRBD1 for D (5 bases). Germline V gene data show CDR1 as LNHDA and CDR2 as SQIVND (reference sequence). The V end lost 3 bases, the J end lost 8 bases, and 13 bases lay between the germline ends. The CDR3 covers 14 residues. The CDR3 here is CASSMGVAPEKLFF. As DNA, the CDR3 is TGTGCCAGTAGTATGGGGGTCGCTCCCGAAAAACTGTTTTTT.

This clonotype has just a few counts. This chain connects TRBV6-5 to TRBJ2-2, with a possible D match to TRBD2 (7 bases). The CDR3 length is 17 residues. CDR1 and CDR2 from the germline V gene are MNHEY and SVGAGI. Deletions cut 0 bases from V and 3 bases from J, with 14 bases between. CDR3 nucleotide sequence: TGTGCCAGCAGTTACTCGAATTTCGGGGGGCACACCGGGGAGCTGTTTTTT. Amino acids: CASSYSNFGGHTGELFF.

The chain uses TRBV7-9 and TRBJ1-4; D uncertain. Germline-derived CDR1 and CDR2 are SEHNR and FQNEAQ (reference sequence). V gave up 1 base and J gave up 3 bases, with 12 bases separating them. The CDR3 consists of 16 residues. CDR3 bases: TGTGCCAGCAGCTTAGAGGTCCGGATATCTAATGAAAAACTGTTTTTT. Its translation is CASSLEVRISNEKLFF.